This T cell receptor beta chain was sequenced for a study of PD-L1 blockade in urothelial cancer. Time point of the sample: pretreatment peripheral blood. Assay: immunoSEQ multiplex PCR; the TCRdb copy retains only in-frame clones and omits some. The sample contains about 63,000 clones, around 81% of which appear only once. Per germline, CDR1 LGHNA and CDR2 YNFKEQ. J lost 8 bases, V lost 1 base, and 7 bases had no gene match. The CDR3 has 15 residues. As to this clone: Its target is unknown.

Study-wide results and caveats: It was durable-benefit patients whose tumor-associated blood clones expanded more at 3 weeks.

This receptor was taken from a man between 65 and 85 years old with urothelial cancer. This material consisted of PBMCs, taken around atezolizumab (anti-PD-L1) treatment. The chain links TRBV4-2 to TRBJ2-3; the match to TRBD1 covers 9 bases. Here the CDR3 DNA reads TGTGCCAGCAGCCAAGCTCGGACAGGGGCGGGTACGCAGTATTTT. It translates to CASSQARTGAGTQYF.